This entry is about one T cell receptor beta chain. TCRdb keeps only in-frame clones here, not all; method: immunoSEQ multiplex PCR. This sample has 250,000 to 300,000 clones, with more than 80% found just once. Seattle's enrolled individuals joined amid active infection and were then monitored longitudinally. The sample originates from a study of blood T cell repertoires in COVID-19. Study-wide background: Some COVID-19 samples were acute and others convalescent; all came from the United States, Italy and Spain.

There are 13 residues in the CDR3. Germline V gives CDR1 ENHRY, CDR2 SYGVKD. The V gene lost 10 bases and the J gene lost 8 bases, with 20 bases spanning the gap. The V and J genes are TRBV10-3 and TRBJ1-1; perhaps TRBD1 as D (5 bases). The TCR was taken from a woman in her forties or fifties with COVID-19, enrolled during active disease. The material sequenced was peripheral blood. CDR3 sequence reads: CASNRDGGGEAFF. CDR3 in DNA: TGTGCCAGCAACCGGGACGGCGGAGGGGAAGCTTTCTTT.